A selection of T cell receptor beta chains follows, all from one sample in a study of identifying expanded T cells in peripheral blood. Sequencing was performed with immunoSEQ multiplex PCR; in TCRdb, only in-frame clones are kept and a portion is missing. The sample has 80,000 or so clones; roughly 81% are singletons. Sequencing input: blood. All receptors derive from a person between 18 and 75 years old in good health. Each CDR3 is given with its conserved first and last residue. The order of the fields is J gene, clone size, D gene, V gene, CDR3 protein, CDR3 DNA. The D gene is left open where the match is weak. Clone sizes are given selectively: once, few, many, or a class where the clone is expanded.

>TRBJ1-4|-|-|TRBV6-6
CASMATNEKLFF
TGTGCCAGCATGGCAACTAATGAAAAACTGTTTTTT
>TRBJ2-2|-|-|TRBV9
CASNLNGNTGELFF
TGTGCCAGCAATCTAAATGGGAACACCGGGGAGCTGTTTTTT
>TRBJ1-1|-|-|TRBV28
CASTGNTEAFF
TGTGCCAGCACGGGGAACACTGAAGCTTTCTTT
>TRBJ1-2|-|-|TRBV7-2
CASSSDGYGYTF
TGTGCCAGCAGCTCCGACGGCTATGGCTACACCTTC
>TRBJ2-1|-|-|TRBV28
CASRGYNEQFF
TGTGCCAGCAGGGGCTACAATGAGCAGTTCTTC
>TRBJ2-2|-|-|TRBV28
CASSLPNTGELFF
TGTGCCAGCAGTTTACCGAACACCGGGGAGCTGTTTTTT
>TRBJ1-5|-|-|TRBV5-4
CASSLQGVINQPQHF
TGTGCCAGCAGCCTACAGGGTGTTATCAATCAGCCCCAGCATTTT
>TRBJ2-6|-|TRBD1|TRBV4-2
CASSQGTGQSGVLTF
TGTGCCAGCAGCCAAGGGACAGGGCAGTCGGGCGTCCTGACTTTC
>TRBJ1-3|-|TRBD1|TRBV28
CASSPWGTGDGNTIYF
TGTGCCAGCAGCCCATGGGGCACAGGGGATGGGAACACCATATATTTT
>TRBJ1-5|-|-|TRBV7-9
CASSIGGEENQPQHF
TGTGCCAGCAGCATAGGGGGGGAGGAAAATCAGCCCCAGCATTTT
>TRBJ2-2|-|TRBD1|TRBV6-5
CASSSYRGGGTGELFF
TGTGCCAGCAGTTCTTACAGGGGCGGTGGCACCGGGGAGCTGTTTTTT
>TRBJ2-7|-|-|TRBV7-9
CASSRYAGQIYYEQYF
TGTGCCAGCAGCCGTTACGCCGGACAGATCTACTACGAGCAGTACTTC
>TRBJ1-1|-|-|TRBV19
CASSRLVNQGVNTEAFF
TGTGCCAGTAGCAGATTGGTCAATCAGGGCGTGAACACTGAAGCTTTCTTT
>TRBJ2-3|-|-|TRBV4-2
CASSQRTAITDTQYF
TGTGCCAGCAGCCAAAGGACAGCCATCACAGATACGCAGTATTTT
>TRBJ2-3|-|TRBD1|TRBV7-2
CASSLGTGGGDTQYF
TGTGCCAGCAGCCTCGGGACAGGGGGCGGAGATACGCAGTATTTT
>TRBJ2-1|-|TRBD2|TRBV28
CASSLGRLAASRGAFGEQFF
TGTGCCAGCAGTTTAGGGCGACTAGCGGCCTCACGCGGGGCGTTTGGTGAGCAGTTCTTC
>TRBJ2-2|once|TRBD2|TRBV28
CASGTLRLAGGFAGELFF
TGTGCCAGCGGTACCCTCCGACTAGCGGGAGGGTTCGCCGGGGAGCTGTTTTTT
>TRBJ2-7|-|-|TRBV7-2
CASSLALDALIYEQYF
TGTGCCAGCAGCTTAGCTTTGGACGCCTTAATCTACGAGCAGTACTTC
>TRBJ2-2|once|TRBD1|TRBV6-1
CASSEGTGDTGELFF
TGTGCCAGCAGTGAAGGGACAGGGGATACCGGGGAGCTGTTTTTT
>TRBJ1-2|-|-|TRBV18
CASSPLPGRTGWNGYTF
TGTGCCAGCTCACCGCTCCCCGGACGGACTGGATGGAATGGCTACACCTTC
>TRBJ2-3|once|TRBD1|TRBV18
CASSPTGAEEDTQYF
TGTGCCAGCTCACCGACAGGGGCGGAGGAAGATACGCAGTATTTT
>TRBJ2-7|few|TRBD2|TRBV6-5
CASSIDSGRSYEQYF
TGTGCCAGCAGCATTGATAGCGGGAGGTCCTACGAGCAGTACTTC
>TRBJ2-5|few|-|TRBV4-2
CASSQEQVGRRTQETQYF
TGTGCCAGCAGCCAAGAACAGGTCGGCAGGCGAACTCAAGAGACCCAGTACTTC
>TRBJ1-5|-|-|TRBV6-4
CASSPELDQPQHF
TGTGCCAGCAGTCCTGAACTCGATCAGCCCCAGCATTTT
>TRBJ2-7|-|TRBD1|TRBV5-6
CASSSLTISGQGISYEQYF
TGTGCCAGCAGCTCCCTAACGATCTCGGGACAGGGGATCTCCTACGAGCAGTACTTC
>TRBJ2-5|few|-|TRBV18
CASSHGTDGRAQYF
TGTGCCAGCTCACATGGGACGGATGGTAGGGCCCAGTACTTC
>TRBJ1-4|medium-sized|TRBD1|TRBV19
CASSIQGANEKLFF
TGTGCCAGTAGTATACAGGGGGCTAATGAAAAACTGTTTTTT
>TRBJ1-1|-|TRBD1|TRBV4-3
CATRETGVNTEAFF
TGCGCCACCCGCGAGACAGGGGTTAACACTGAAGCTTTCTTT
>TRBJ2-3|-|TRBD2|TRBV2
CASSAITAGGSTDTQYF
TGTGCCAGCAGTGCGATCACAGCGGGAGGGTCCACAGATACGCAGTATTTT
>TRBJ2-3|-|TRBD1|TRBV19
CASSTQGATQYF
TGTGCCAGTAGTACCCAGGGGGCCACGCAGTATTTT
>TRBJ2-1|-|-|TRBV10-3
CAISRDNSYNEQFF
TGTGCCATCAGTCGGGACAACTCCTACAATGAGCAGTTCTTC
>TRBJ2-1|-|TRBD2|TRBV5-1
CASSWFPRGVAGEGEQFF
TGCGCCAGCAGCTGGTTCCCCAGGGGGGTAGCGGGAGAAGGTGAGCAGTTCTTC
>TRBJ1-3|-|-|TRBV19
CASTVPTVPSGNTIYF
TGTGCCAGTACTGTCCCGACGGTCCCCTCTGGAAACACCATATATTTT
>TRBJ2-5|once|-|TRBV25-1
CASSVVGGDETQYF
TGTGCCAGCAGTGTCGTAGGGGGTGATGAGACCCAGTACTTC
>TRBJ2-3|-|-|TRBV5-5
CASSLEGIGTDTQYF
TGTGCCAGCAGCTTGGAAGGGATTGGCACAGATACGCAGTATTTT
>TRBJ2-5|-|TRBD2|TRBV9
CASTAQAGDEETQYF
TGTGCCAGCACGGCCCAAGCGGGAGATGAGGAGACCCAGTACTTC
>TRBJ2-5|-|TRBD1|TRBV28
CASRFTGVQETQYF
TGTGCCAGCAGATTTACAGGGGTCCAAGAGACCCAGTACTTC
>TRBJ2-3|once|TRBD1|TRBV15
CATSRDRGTGNTQYF
TGTGCCACCAGCAGAGATAGGGGGACAGGCAATACGCAGTATTTT
>TRBJ2-4|-|TRBD1|TRBV28
CASSLQGAHIIQYF
TGTGCCAGCAGTTTACAGGGGGCGCATATCATTCAGTACTTC
>TRBJ1-4|few|TRBD1|TRBV7-9
CASSLRAPGQLEKLFF
TGTGCCAGCAGCTTAAGGGCCCCGGGACAGCTCGAAAAACTGTTTTTT
>TRBJ1-1|few|TRBD1|TRBV4-3
CASSQRQGAQNTEAFF
TGCGCCAGCAGCCAAAGACAGGGGGCCCAGAACACTGAAGCTTTCTTT
>TRBJ2-7|-|TRBD1|TRBV19
CASSIATGAYEQYF
TGTGCCAGTAGTATCGCGACAGGGGCCTACGAGCAGTACTTC
>TRBJ2-2|-|-|TRBV6-5
CASSSGAAPRGELFF
TGTGCCAGCAGTTCTGGGGCGGCTCCTAGGGGGGAGCTGTTTTTT
>TRBJ2-7|-|TRBD2|TRBV7-2
CASSSGLAGGRSSYEQYF
TGTGCCAGCAGCTCCGGACTAGCGGGAGGACGTTCATCTTACGAGCAGTACTTC
>TRBJ2-1|-|-|TRBV4-3
CASSQGDLNQPQFF
TGCGCCAGCAGCCAAGGCGACCTGAACCAGCCCCAGTTCTTC
>TRBJ2-7|-|-|TRBV28
CASRPTRYEQYF
TGTGCCAGCAGGCCCACACGCTACGAGCAGTACTTC
>TRBJ2-5|-|-|TRBV5-1
CASSLGPGTRQETQYF
TGCGCCAGCAGCTTGGGTCCGGGGACTCGACAAGAGACCCAGTACTTC
>TRBJ2-3|once|-|TRBV6-1
CASSEGSSGPDF
TGTGCCAGCAGTGAAGGAAGCAGCGGACCGGATTTT
>TRBJ1-4|-|-|TRBV2
CASSELSRGEKLFF
TGTGCCAGCAGTGAACTATCAAGAGGTGAAAAACTGTTTTTT
>TRBJ1-1|-|-|TRBV5-1
CASSLDGLMNTEAFF
TGCGCCAGCAGCTTGGACGGGTTAATGAACACTGAAGCTTTCTTT
>TRBJ1-1|once|-|TRBV5-1
CASRVTGDGAEAFF
TGCGCCAGCAGAGTCACGGGGGACGGCGCTGAAGCTTTCTTT
>TRBJ2-5|-|TRBD1|TRBV5-1
CASSLGPTGDGETQYF
TGCGCCAGCAGCTTGGGGCCTACAGGGGACGGGGAGACCCAGTACTTC
>TRBJ2-1|-|TRBD1|TRBV18
CASSGGQGRGNEQFF
TGTGCCAGCTCAGGCGGACAGGGGCGAGGGAATGAGCAGTTCTTC